The clone carrying this TCR beta chain was detected only a few times. What it recognizes is unknown. Every donor provided one heparinised blood draw, which averaged about 110 mL. The data were taken from a study of beta chain features in type 1 diabetes. Study-wide points: Type 1 diabetes patients showed fewer insertions and more deletions at VDJ junctions. It was possible that PCR favored shorter templates, equally so in patients and controls. Whether HLA type influences TCRB rearrangement remained unresolved here. The study found moderately but significantly shorter TCRB CDR3s in all four CD4+ subsets of Type 1 diabetes patients.

The V and J ends lost 3 bases and 1 base, in that order; junction bases with no gene match: 7. The V gene's germline CDR1 is SGHNT and CDR2 YYREEE (reference sequence). This CDR3 region has 15 residues. The entirety of the isolated RNA underwent reverse transcription, so expressed TCRB transcripts were sequenced. Assay used: immunoSEQ multiplex PCR; TCRdb lists only in-frame clones, some missing. The repertoire holds more than 300,000 clones, with 10% to 15% as singletons. The sequenced sample consisted of naive CD4+ T cells from blood. The chain carries TRBV5-4 and TRBJ2-7; 7 bases align to TRBD2. This clonotype originated in a woman aged 18-35 years with type 1 diabetes. The CDR3 DNA reads as TGTGCCAGCAGCTACCAGCGGGGTAGTTCCTACGAGCAGTACTTC. This encodes CASSYQRGSSYEQYF.